The 18 T cell receptor beta chains below come from one sample, sequenced in a study of cytomegalovirus exposure and HLA in healthy donors. A multiplex PCR was run with 60 Vbeta primers and 13 Jbeta primers. TCRdb's table, derived via immunoSEQ multiplex PCR, lists solely in-frame clones and lacks some. Of 150,000 to 200,000 clones detected, roughly 80% appear once; the ten largest clones hold over 3%. Sequencing was performed on PBMCs. The receptors come from a female donor in good health and CMV-seronegative.

The chain carries TRBV30 and TRBJ2-2; D not certain. The CDR3 runs 14 residues. Germline assignment: CDR1 GTSNPN and CDR2 SVGIG (reference sequence). The V end was cut by 3 bases, the J end by 0 bases, with 8 bases between. CDR3 bases: TGTGCCTGGAGCTCACAGCCGAACACCGGGGAGCTGTTTTTT. Protein sequence: CAWSSQPNTGELFF.

The V gene is TRBV4-3, the J gene TRBJ2-7; D is ambiguous. The length of the CDR3 is 15 residues. The V end was cut by 0 bases, the J end by 0 bases, with 9 bases between. Germline V gene lookup returns CDR1 LGHNA and CDR2 YSLEER. CDR3 in amino acids: CASSQEYSSSYEQYF. The DNA of the CDR3 is TGCGCCAGCAGCCAAGAGTACTCTAGCTCCTACGAGCAGTACTTC.

This chain uses TRBV2 with TRBJ1-5; 7 nucleotides agree with TRBD1. J gave up 4 bases and V 6 bases, and 9 bases lay outside the gene matches. The CDR3 is made up of 15 amino acids. The germline CDR1 and CDR2 sequences are SNHLY and FYNNEI. The CDR3 spells CASRPGTAKNQPQHF. In DNA, the CDR3 is TGTGCCAGCAGACCCGGGACAGCGAAAAATCAGCCCCAGCATTTT.

The chain has TRBV19 and TRBJ1-6; D remains ambiguous. This CDR3 has 14 residues. In germline, CDR1 is LNHDA, CDR2 SQIVND (reference sequence). V was clipped by 5 bases and J by 7 bases, with 12 bases between them. The CDR3 protein is CASSPTGGNSPLHF. CDR3 coding DNA: TGTGCCAGTAGTCCGACTGGCGGGAATTCACCCCTCCACTTT. The full variable domain, completed using reference TRBV19 and TRBJ1-6, is DGGITQSPKYLFRKEGQNVTLSCEQNLNHDAMYWYRQDPGQGLRLIYYSQIVNDFQKGDIAEGYSVSREKKESFPLTVTSAQKNPTAFYLCASSPTGGNSPLHFGNGTRLTVT.

The chain uses TRBV21-1 and TRBJ2-3; the DNA was not used to check the table's D call, TRBD1. TRBV21-1 is a known pseudogene. There are 14 residues in the CDR3. The chain's CDR3 is CASIHREGTDTQYF. The CDR3 nucleotides read TGTGCCAGCATTCACAGGGAAGGCACAGATACGCAGTATTTT.

The table lists this clone with a few counts. The V and J genes are TRBV19 and TRBJ1-5, with D unclear. Trimming removed 4 bases at V and 1 base at J, with 14 bases between. The CDR3 is 16 residues long. The germline gives CDR1 LNHDA, CDR2 SQIVND (reference sequence). CDR3 loop: CASSTNIGSSNQPQHF. As DNA, the CDR3 is TGTGCCAGTAGTACCAACATCGGGAGCAGCAATCAGCCCCAGCATTTT.

This chain connects TRBV4-1 to TRBJ2-5, with D maybe TRBD2 (6 bases). Germline V gives CDR1 MGHRA, CDR2 YSYEKL. Trimming took 4 bases from V and 12 from J, leaving 12 bases between them. CDR3 length: 11 residues. The CDR3 bases are TGCGCCAGCAGCCCCAAAGGAGGGGAGTACTTC. This translates into CASSPKGGEYF.

For this clone: The identical CDR3 is also encoded by other nucleotide sequences in the sample. The chain joins TRBV5-4 to TRBJ1-1; no reliable D call. Germline CDR1 SGHNT, CDR2 YYREEE (reference sequence). The CDR3 sequence is 14 residues long. The V end was cut by 0 bases, the J end by 0 bases, with 6 bases between. DNA of the CDR3: TGTGCCAGCAGCTTGGACGGTTTGAACACTGAAGCTTTCTTT. It translates to CASSLDGLNTEAFF. Based on the CDR3 plus reference TRBV5-4 and TRBJ1-1, the full variable domain is ETGVTQSPTHLIKTRGQQVTLRCSSQSGHNTVSWYQQALGQGPQFIFQYYREEENGRGNFPPRFSGLQFPNYSSELNVNALELDDSALYLCASSLDGLNTEAFFGQGTRLTVV.

The rearrangement uses TRBV21-1 and TRBJ2-7; the table's TRBD1 call for D was not verified on the DNA. TRBV21-1 is a recognized pseudogene. The CDR3 runs to 12 residues. The CDR3 region is CASGETQYEQYF. For the CDR3, the DNA is TGTGCCAGCGGCGAGACACAATACGAGCAGTACTTC.

The V gene is TRBV5-1, the J gene TRBJ2-1, with 7 bases identical to TRBD1. The CDR3 is 12 amino acids. Germline lookup yields CDR1 SGHRS and CDR2 YFSETQ. The V gene end was trimmed by 7 bases and the J gene end by 9 bases; junction bases not matched to a gene: 7. CDR3 nucleotides: TGCGCCAGCCGACAGGGAACTGGTGAGCAGTTCTTC. Its protein product is CASRQGTGEQFF.

V is TRBV7-6 and J is TRBJ2-7, with TRBD1 matching over 7 bases. Germline lookup yields CDR1 SGHVS and CDR2 FNYEAQ. The CDR3 has 14 amino acids. The junction had 6 bases not matched to a gene; V was cut back by 5 bases and J by 2 bases. CDR3: CASSLTGETYEQYF. Here the CDR3 DNA reads TGTGCCAGCAGCCTTACAGGGGAGACCTACGAGCAGTACTTC.

The rearrangement links TRBV28 to TRBJ2-3; 8 bases are shared with TRBD1. The trim removed 8 bases at V and 6 bases at J, leaving 13 bases unmatched. The CDR3 has 15 amino acids. The germline V gene has CDR1 MDHEN and CDR2 SYDVKM. DNA for the CDR3: TGTGCCAGCGGCGTCCCGACAGGGGCGCGGGATACGCAGTATTTT. As protein: CASGVPTGARDTQYF.

CDR3 region: CASGLSPATGERLSGANVLTF. The DNA for the CDR3 is TGTGCTAGTGGTTTAAGTCCGGCGACAGGGGAAAGGCTCTCTGGGGCCAACGTCCTGACTTTC. This chain joins TRBV12-5 and TRBJ2-6; 8 nucleotides line up with TRBD1. Trimming removed 3 bases from V and 0 bases from J; junction bases left unmatched: 16. CDR1 and CDR2 from the germline V gene are LGHNT and FRNRAP. The CDR3 covers 21 residues.

A few counts support this clone. This chain uses TRBV6-6 with TRBJ2-7; D might be TRBD1 (5 bases). The CDR3 totals 14 residues. CDR1 is MNHNY and CDR2 is SVGAGI in the germline V gene (reference sequence). The V end lost 4 bases, the J end lost 3 bases, and 13 bases lay between the germline ends. CDR3 nucleotide sequence: TGTGCCAGCAGTTTTTTGGGGCCTCTCTACGAGCAGTACTTC. This sequence encodes CASSFLGPLYEQYF.

The chain employs TRBV6-4 and TRBJ1-6, with D possibly being TRBD1 (5 bases). The germline V gene has CDR1 MRHNA and CDR2 SNTAGT. V dropped 6 bases and J dropped 8 bases, with 11 bases sitting between them. This CDR3 has 13 residues. In DNA form, the CDR3 reads TGTGCCAGCAGAACATCGGGGGATTCACCCCTCCACTTT. It codes for CASRTSGDSPLHF.

V gene TRBV5-1 combines with J gene TRBJ1-6; no firm D call. Germline-derived CDR1 and CDR2 are SGHRS and YFSETQ. CDR3 length: 16 residues. V shed 3 bases and J shed 7 bases, with 17 bases lying between them. CDR3 in amino acids: CASSWADATLNSPLHF. The CDR3 nucleotides read TGCGCCAGCAGCTGGGCCGACGCAACGTTAAATTCACCCCTCCACTTT.

The V gene is TRBV6-1, the J gene TRBJ2-5; 10 positions agree with TRBD2. This CDR3 spans 15 amino acids. CDR1 is MNHNS and CDR2 is SASEGT in the germline V gene. The V gene end was trimmed by 5 bases and the J gene end by 2 bases; junction bases not matched to a gene: 5. The CDR3 protein is CASSSLAGAQETQYF. CDR3 nucleotides: TGTGCCAGCAGTTCCCTAGCGGGGGCTCAAGAGACCCAGTACTTC.

This sequence joins TRBV10-1 and TRBJ1-4; TRBD1 aligns across 11 bases. Per germline, CDR1 WNHNN and CDR2 SYGVQD (reference sequence). The CDR3 totals 15 residues. The V and J ends lost 3 bases and 8 bases, in that order; junction bases with no gene match: 5. CDR3 in amino acids: CASSDPGTGGEKLFF. Here the CDR3 DNA reads TGCGCCAGCAGTGACCCCGGGACAGGGGGGGAAAAACTGTTTTTT.